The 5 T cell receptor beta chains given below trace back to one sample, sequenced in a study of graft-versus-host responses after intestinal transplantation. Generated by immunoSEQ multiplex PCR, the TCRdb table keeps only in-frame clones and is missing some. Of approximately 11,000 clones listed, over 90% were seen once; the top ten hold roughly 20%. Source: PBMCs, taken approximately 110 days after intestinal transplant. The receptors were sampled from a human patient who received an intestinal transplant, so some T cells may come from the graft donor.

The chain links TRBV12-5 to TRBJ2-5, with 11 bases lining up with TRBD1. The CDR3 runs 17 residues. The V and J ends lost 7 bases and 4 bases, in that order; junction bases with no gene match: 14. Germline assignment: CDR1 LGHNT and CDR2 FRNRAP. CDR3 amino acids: CASVPGTGGRLRETQYF. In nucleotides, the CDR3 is TGTGCTAGTGTCCCCGGGACAGGGGGACGGTTGAGAGAGACCCAGTACTTC.

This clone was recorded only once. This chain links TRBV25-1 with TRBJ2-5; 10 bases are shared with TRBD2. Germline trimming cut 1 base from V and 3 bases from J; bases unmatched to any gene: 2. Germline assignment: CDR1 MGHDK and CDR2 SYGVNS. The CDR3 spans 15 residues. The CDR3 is CASSEFLAGEETQYF. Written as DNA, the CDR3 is TGTGCCAGCAGTGAATTTCTAGCGGGAGAAGAGACCCAGTACTTC.

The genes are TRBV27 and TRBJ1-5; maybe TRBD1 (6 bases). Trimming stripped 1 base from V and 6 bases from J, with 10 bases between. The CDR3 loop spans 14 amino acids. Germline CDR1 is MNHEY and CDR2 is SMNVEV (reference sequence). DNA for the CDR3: TGTGCCAGCAGTTTATTAGGGGGGATTCAGCCCCAGCATTTT. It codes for CASSLLGGIQPQHF.

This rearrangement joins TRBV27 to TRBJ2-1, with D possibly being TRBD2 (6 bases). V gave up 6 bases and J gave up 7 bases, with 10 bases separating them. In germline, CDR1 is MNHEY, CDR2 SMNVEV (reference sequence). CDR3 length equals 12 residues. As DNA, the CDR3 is TGTGCCAGCAGCCTGGAGGGGAATGAGCAGTTCTTC. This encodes CASSLEGNEQFF.

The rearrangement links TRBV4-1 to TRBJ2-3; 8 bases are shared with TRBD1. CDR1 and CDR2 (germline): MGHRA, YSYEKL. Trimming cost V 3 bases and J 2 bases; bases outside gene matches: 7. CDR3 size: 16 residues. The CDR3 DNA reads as TGCGCCAGCAGCCAGGGTCGACAGGGGCCCACAGATACGCAGTATTTT. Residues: CASSQGRQGPTDTQYF.